This T cell receptor (beta chain) was found in a study of TIL therapy for anti-PD-1-resistant metastatic lung cancer. Study context: Median patient age was about 56, ranging about 38-80 years. Findings and limits, study-wide: Patients were highly selected, enriched for treatment-naive, never-smoker and oncogene-addicted cases.

Stated time point: pre-treatment sample, taken before nivolumab and TIL therapy. The immunoSEQ assay was v3. The assay was immunoSEQ multiplex PCR, and TCRdb's table has in-frame clones only and misses some. The sample holds 50,000 to 65,000 clones, roughly 77% seen once. The CDR3 has 18 amino acids. Losses at the gene ends were 3 bases for V and 1 base for J; bases not matched to a gene: 5. Germline loops: CDR1 KGHDR, CDR2 SFDVKD. Turning to this clone: No antigen is known for it.

The sample here was blood, taken at baseline. The receptor's source is a person aged 25-85 years with non-small cell lung cancer. This chain joins TRBV24-1 and TRBJ2-6; 10 bases match TRBD1. The CDR3 region is CATSDPGTGVSGANVLTF. DNA for the CDR3: TGTGCCACCAGTGATCCCGGGACAGGGGTTTCTGGGGCCAACGTCCTGACTTTC.